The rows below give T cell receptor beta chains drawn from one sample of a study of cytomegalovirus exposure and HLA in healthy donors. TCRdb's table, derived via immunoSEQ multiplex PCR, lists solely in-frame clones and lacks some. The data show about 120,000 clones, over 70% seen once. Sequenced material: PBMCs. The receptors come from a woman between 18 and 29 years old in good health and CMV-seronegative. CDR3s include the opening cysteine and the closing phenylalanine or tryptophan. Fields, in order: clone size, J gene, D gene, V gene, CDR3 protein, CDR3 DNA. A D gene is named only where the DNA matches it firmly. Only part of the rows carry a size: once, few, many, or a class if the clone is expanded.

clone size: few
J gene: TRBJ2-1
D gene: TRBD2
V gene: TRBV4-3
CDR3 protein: CASSPGLAGVPSYNEQFF
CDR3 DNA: TGCGCCAGCAGCCCCGGACTAGCGGGGGTTCCCTCCTACAATGAGCAGTTCTTC

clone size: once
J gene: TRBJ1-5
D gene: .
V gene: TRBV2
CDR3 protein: CASSERTENQPQHF
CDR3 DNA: TGTGCCAGCAGTGAGAGGACAGAAAATCAGCCCCAGCATTTT

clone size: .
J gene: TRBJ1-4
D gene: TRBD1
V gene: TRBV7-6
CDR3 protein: CASSIGQGVTNEKLFF
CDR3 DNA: TGTGCCAGCAGCATTGGACAGGGGGTAACTAATGAAAAACTGTTTTTT

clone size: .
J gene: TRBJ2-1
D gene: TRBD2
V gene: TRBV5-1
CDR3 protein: CASSATSVNNEQFF
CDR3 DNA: TGCGCCAGCAGCGCTACTAGCGTAAACAATGAGCAGTTCTTC

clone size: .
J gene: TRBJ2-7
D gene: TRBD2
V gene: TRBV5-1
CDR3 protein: CASSLAGRGGDEQYF
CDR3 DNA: TGCGCCAGCAGCTTGGCCGGGCGGGGGGGCGACGAGCAGTACTTC

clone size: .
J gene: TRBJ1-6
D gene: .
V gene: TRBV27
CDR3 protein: CASSDKGDRSYNSPLHF
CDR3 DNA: TGTGCCAGCAGTGACAAAGGGGATCGGTCCTATAATTCACCCCTCCACTTT

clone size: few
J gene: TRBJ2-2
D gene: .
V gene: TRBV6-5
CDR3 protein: CASSYVGALTGELFF
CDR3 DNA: TGTGCCAGCAGTTACGTGGGGGCCCTAACCGGGGAGCTGTTTTTT

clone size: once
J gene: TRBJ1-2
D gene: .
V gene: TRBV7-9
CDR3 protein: CASSIQGPRGYTF
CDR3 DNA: TGTGCCAGCAGCATACAGGGTCCTCGCGGCTACACCTTC

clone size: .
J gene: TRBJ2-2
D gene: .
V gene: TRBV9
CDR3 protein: CASSVSGDSTGELFF
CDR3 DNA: TGTGCCAGCAGCGTGTCAGGGGATAGCACCGGGGAGCTGTTTTTT

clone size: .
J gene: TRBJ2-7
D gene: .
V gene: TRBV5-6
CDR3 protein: CASSLSFAYEQYF
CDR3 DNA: TGTGCCAGCAGCTTGAGCTTCGCATACGAGCAGTACTTC

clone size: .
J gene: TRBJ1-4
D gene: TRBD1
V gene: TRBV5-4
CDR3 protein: CASSQMGQENEKLFF
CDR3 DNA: TGTGCCAGCAGCCAAATGGGACAGGAAAATGAAAAACTGTTTTTT

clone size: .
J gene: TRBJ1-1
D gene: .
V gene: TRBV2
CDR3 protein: CASSEEGVGNTEAFF
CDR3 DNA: TGTGCCAGCAGTGAAGAGGGGGTTGGGAACACTGAAGCTTTCTTT

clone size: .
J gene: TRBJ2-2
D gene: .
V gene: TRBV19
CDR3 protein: CASSIVPTGELFF
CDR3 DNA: TGTGCCAGTAGTATCGTCCCCACCGGGGAGCTGTTTTTT

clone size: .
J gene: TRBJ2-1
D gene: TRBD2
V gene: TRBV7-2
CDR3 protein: CASSLTGTSGRYNEQFF
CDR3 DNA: TGTGCCAGCAGCTTAACTGGTACTAGCGGGAGGTACAATGAGCAGTTCTTC

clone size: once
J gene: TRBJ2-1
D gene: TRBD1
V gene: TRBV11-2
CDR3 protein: CASSSRGLSSSYNEQFF
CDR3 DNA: TGTGCCAGCAGCTCGAGGGGGCTCTCAAGCTCCTACAATGAGCAGTTCTTC

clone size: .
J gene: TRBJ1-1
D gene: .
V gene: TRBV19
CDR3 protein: CASIGQAEAFF
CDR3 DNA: TGTGCCAGTATAGGCCAGGCTGAAGCTTTCTTT

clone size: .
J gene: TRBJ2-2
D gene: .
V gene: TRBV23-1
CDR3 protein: CASSTRHSRTREELFF
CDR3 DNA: TGCGCCAGCAGTACCCGACACTCGCGAACACGTGAGGAGCTGTTTTTT

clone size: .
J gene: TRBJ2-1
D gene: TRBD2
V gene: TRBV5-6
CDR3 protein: CASSSGTSWYEQFF
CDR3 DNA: TGTGCCAGCAGCTCGGGGACTAGCTGGTATGAGCAGTTCTTC

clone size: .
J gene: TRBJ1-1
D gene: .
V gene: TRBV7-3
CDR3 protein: CASSLTGGATEAFF
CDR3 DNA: TGTGCCAGCAGCTTAACAGGAGGGGCCACTGAAGCTTTCTTT

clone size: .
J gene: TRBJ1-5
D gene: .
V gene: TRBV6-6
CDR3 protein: CASRPGINQPQHF
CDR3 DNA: TGTGCCAGCAGACCAGGGATCAATCAGCCCCAGCATTTT

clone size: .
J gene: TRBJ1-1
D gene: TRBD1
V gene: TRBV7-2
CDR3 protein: CASSQHSGGETEAFF
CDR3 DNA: TGTGCCAGCAGCCAGCATTCAGGGGGCGAAACTGAAGCTTTCTTT

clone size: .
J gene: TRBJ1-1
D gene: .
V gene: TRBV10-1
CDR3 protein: CASTDRDTEAFF
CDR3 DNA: TGCGCCAGCACGGACAGAGATACTGAAGCTTTCTTT

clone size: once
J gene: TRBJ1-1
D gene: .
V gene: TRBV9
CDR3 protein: CASSADGGGNRMNTEAFF
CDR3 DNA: TGTGCCAGCAGCGCGGACGGGGGGGGGAATCGAATGAACACTGAAGCTTTCTTT

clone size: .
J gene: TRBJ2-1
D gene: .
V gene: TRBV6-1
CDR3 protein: CASSFTGSYNEQFF
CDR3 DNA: TGTGCCAGCAGCTTCACCGGCTCCTACAATGAGCAGTTCTTC

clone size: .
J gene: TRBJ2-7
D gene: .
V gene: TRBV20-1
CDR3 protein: CSAIQRYEQYF
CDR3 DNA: TGCAGTGCTATACAGAGATACGAGCAGTACTTC

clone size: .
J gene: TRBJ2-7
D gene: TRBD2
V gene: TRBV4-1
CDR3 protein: CASSLTPGLAGGPYEQYF
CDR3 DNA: TGCGCCAGCAGCCTAACACCGGGACTAGCGGGAGGACCGTACGAGCAGTACTTC

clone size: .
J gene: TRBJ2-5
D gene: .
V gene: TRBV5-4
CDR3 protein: CASSLGSGLSETQYF
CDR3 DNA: TGTGCCAGCAGCTTGGGGTCAGGGCTATCAGAGACCCAGTACTTC

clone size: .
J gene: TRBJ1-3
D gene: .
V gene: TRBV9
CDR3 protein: CASSLRDFGSGNTIYF
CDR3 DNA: TGTGCCAGCAGCCTCAGGGATTTCGGCTCTGGAAACACCATATATTTT

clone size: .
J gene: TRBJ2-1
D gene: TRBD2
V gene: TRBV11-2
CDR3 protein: CASSRRVLAGVGEQFF
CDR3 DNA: TGTGCCAGCAGCCGAAGGGTACTAGCGGGAGTCGGTGAGCAGTTCTTC

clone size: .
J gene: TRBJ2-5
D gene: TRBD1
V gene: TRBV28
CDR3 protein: CASGLPGQGAETQYF
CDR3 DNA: TGTGCCAGCGGACTACCGGGACAGGGGGCGGAGACCCAGTACTTC

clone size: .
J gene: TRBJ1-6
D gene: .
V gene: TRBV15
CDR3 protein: CATSTTRNSPLHF
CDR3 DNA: TGTGCCACCAGCACCACGAGAAATTCACCCCTCCACTTT

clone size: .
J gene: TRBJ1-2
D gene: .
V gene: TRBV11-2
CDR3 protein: CASSVGRFYGYTF
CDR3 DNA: TGTGCCAGCAGCGTGGGGCGGTTCTATGGCTACACCTTC

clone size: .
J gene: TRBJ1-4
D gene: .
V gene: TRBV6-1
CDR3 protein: CAIRVVNEKLFF
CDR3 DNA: TGTGCCATCCGGGTAGTTAATGAAAAACTGTTTTTT

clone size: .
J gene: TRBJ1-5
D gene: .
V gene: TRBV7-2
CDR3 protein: CASSLGTTWNQPQHF
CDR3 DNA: TGTGCCAGCAGCTTAGGGACTACGTGGAATCAGCCCCAGCATTTT

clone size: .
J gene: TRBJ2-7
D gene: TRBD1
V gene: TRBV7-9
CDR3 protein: CASSGSRGKASSYEQYF
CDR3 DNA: TGTGCCAGCAGCGGATCCAGGGGGAAGGCAAGCTCCTACGAGCAGTACTTC

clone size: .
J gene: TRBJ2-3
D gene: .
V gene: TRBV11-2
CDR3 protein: CASSLEIRDTDTQYF
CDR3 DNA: TGTGCCAGCAGCTTAGAAATCAGGGACACAGATACGCAGTATTTT

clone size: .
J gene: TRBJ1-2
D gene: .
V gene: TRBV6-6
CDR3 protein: CASSYDFSNYGYTF
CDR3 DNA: TGTGCCAGCAGTTACGACTTCTCTAACTATGGCTACACCTTC

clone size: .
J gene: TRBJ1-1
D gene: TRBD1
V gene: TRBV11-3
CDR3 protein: CASSFRDRNTEAFF
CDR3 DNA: TGTGCCAGCAGCTTCCGGGACAGGAACACTGAAGCTTTCTTT

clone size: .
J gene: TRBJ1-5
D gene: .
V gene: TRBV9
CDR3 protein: CASSVGLNQPQHF
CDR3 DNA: TGTGCCAGCAGCGTAGGACTAAATCAGCCCCAGCATTTT

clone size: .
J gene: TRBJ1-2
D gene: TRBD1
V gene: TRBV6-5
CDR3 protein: CASSRLGQGARGYTF
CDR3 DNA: TGTGCCAGCAGCCGACTCGGACAGGGGGCGAGAGGCTACACCTTC

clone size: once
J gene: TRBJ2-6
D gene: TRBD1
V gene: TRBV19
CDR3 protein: CATGQGTSGANVLTF
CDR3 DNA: TGTGCCACCGGACAGGGAACCTCTGGGGCCAACGTCCTGACTTTC